Reported below is one TCR beta chain. As yet, its antigen is unknown. TCRdb passed the 5' RACE reads through MiXCR, listing each CDR3 protein once. The table lists approximately 690,000 distinct CDR3 sequences, 5.5% to 7.5% of them singletons. This sample is drawn from a study of identical twins. Study-level results: Sequences that were beta out-of-frame showed weaker excess twin sharing. Low generation-probability sequences were in excess among twin-shared out-of-frame alpha sequences. Fewer insertions marked abundant cord blood beta clonotypes; young adult naive trended weakly, memory not at all.

Sample: naive T cells sorted from blood. The receptor comes from a man younger than 35 in good health.

The chain's CDR3 is CASAPGQGGNSPLHF. CDR3 sequence (DNA): TGCGCCAGCGCTCCGGGACAGGGTGGTAATTCACCCCTCCACTTT. The rearrangement links TRBV5-1 to TRBJ1-6; the match to TRBD1 covers 9 bases. CDR3 length: 15 residues. Per germline, CDR1 SGHRS and CDR2 YFSETQ. V dropped 7 bases and J dropped 6; count of bases not matched to a gene: 8.